This T cell receptor beta chain was sequenced during a study of blood T cell repertoires in COVID-19. Study information: Sources were T cells, B-cell-depleted T cells, or PBMCs; the material itself was cDNA or gDNA.

Authors' data handling: Estimation of nucleated cell counts relied on the amplification of reference gene primers. TCRdb's copy holds only in-frame clones and misses some; the assay was immunoSEQ multiplex PCR. The DNA was the basis for D and trimming; V, J and clone size are from that table. The sample comprises 70,000 to 90,000 clones, around 85% of which are singletons, and around a tenth rests with the top ten. A Seattle source enrolled patients during active infection and followed them longitudinally. V was cut by 0 bases and J by 5 bases, with 8 bases left in between. CDR1 KGHSY and CDR2 FQNENV come from the germline V gene. CDR3 size: 13 residues.

This chain uses TRBV16 with TRBJ2-7; the D gene is possibly TRBD2 (5 bases). The sequence derives from a man aged 50-59 years with COVID-19, enrolled during active disease. Specimen: peripheral blood. The CDR3 sequence is CASSQSRVHEQYF. The DNA of the CDR3 is TGTGCCAGCAGCCAATCGAGGGTCCACGAGCAGTACTTC.